These T cell receptor beta chains were read from a single sample in a study of blood T cell repertoires in COVID-19. The repertoire was sequenced with immunoSEQ multiplex PCR; TCRdb's copy has only in-frame clones and lacks some. Of tens of thousands of clones listed, 65% to 90% are singletons. Sequences were obtained from peripheral blood. Every receptor here comes from a man between 60 and 70 years old with acute or convalescent COVID-19. CDR3s include the opening cysteine and the closing phenylalanine or tryptophan. D genes are given only for firm matches. Size is omitted from some rows. Given values are once, few, many or a class for expanded clones.

cdr3_aa: CASSQSHDRRSYQETQYF
cdr3_nt: TGTGCCAGCAGCCAGAGCCATGACAGGCGAAGTTACCAAGAGACCCAGTACTTC
d_call: .
j_call: TRBJ2-5
clone_size: once
v_call: TRBV3-1/TRBV3-2
cdr3_length: 18

cdr3_aa: CASSQQGRSGTDTQYF
cdr3_nt: TGTGCCAGCAGCCAACAAGGGAGAAGCGGCACAGATACGCAGTATTTT
d_call: .
j_call: TRBJ2-3
clone_size: .
v_call: TRBV5-4
cdr3_length: 16

cdr3_aa: CASSFREGRVGYTF
cdr3_nt: TGTGCCAGCAGCTTCCGGGAGGGTCGAGTCGGCTACACCTTC
d_call: .
j_call: TRBJ1-2
clone_size: .
v_call: TRBV5-5
cdr3_length: 14

cdr3_aa: CASSPANNRLNEKLFF
cdr3_nt: TGTGCCAGCAGCCCAGCCAATAACAGGCTCAATGAAAAACTGTTTTTT
d_call: .
j_call: TRBJ1-4
clone_size: .
v_call: TRBV7-8
cdr3_length: 16

cdr3_aa: CASSQDSIRSGAYEQYF
cdr3_nt: TGTGCCAGCAGCCAAGACTCAATCAGAAGCGGGGCGTACGAGCAGTACTTC
d_call: TRBD2
j_call: TRBJ2-7
clone_size: .
v_call: TRBV4-2
cdr3_length: 17

cdr3_aa: CASSLEGGQRGSPLHF
cdr3_nt: TGTGCCAGCAGCTTAGAGGGGGGTCAACGGGGTTCACCCCTCCACTTT
d_call: .
j_call: TRBJ1-6
clone_size: .
v_call: TRBV11-2
cdr3_length: 16

cdr3_aa: CASSGTGGYGTEAFF
cdr3_nt: TGCGCCAGCAGCGGGACAGGGGGGTATGGCACTGAAGCTTTCTTT
d_call: TRBD1
j_call: TRBJ1-1
clone_size: .
v_call: TRBV5-1
cdr3_length: 15

cdr3_aa: CASSQDKSSGANVLTF
cdr3_nt: TGTGCCAGCAGCCAAGATAAGAGCTCTGGGGCCAACGTCCTGACTTTC
d_call: .
j_call: TRBJ2-6
clone_size: .
v_call: TRBV4-2
cdr3_length: 16

cdr3_aa: CASSSGDARGEQFF
cdr3_nt: TGCGCCAGCAGCTCGGGGGACGCGCGGGGTGAGCAGTTCTTC
d_call: .
j_call: TRBJ2-1
clone_size: .
v_call: TRBV5-1
cdr3_length: 14

cdr3_aa: CASGDRGRANTEAFF
cdr3_nt: TGTGCCAGTGGTGACAGGGGCAGGGCTAACACTGAAGCTTTCTTT
d_call: TRBD1
j_call: TRBJ1-1
clone_size: .
v_call: TRBV19
cdr3_length: 15

cdr3_aa: CASSQEPSVNYGYTF
cdr3_nt: TGCGCCAGCAGCCAAGAGCCCAGCGTTAACTATGGCTACACCTTC
d_call: .
j_call: TRBJ1-2
clone_size: few
v_call: TRBV4-1
cdr3_length: 15

cdr3_aa: CASSLEGQGNTQPQHF
cdr3_nt: TGTGCCAGCAGCTTGGAAGGACAGGGGAATACTCAGCCCCAGCATTTT
d_call: TRBD1
j_call: TRBJ1-5
clone_size: .
v_call: TRBV5-8
cdr3_length: 16

cdr3_aa: CASSPGGGGGTDTQYF
cdr3_nt: TGTGCCAGCTCACCAGGGGGAGGCGGCGGCACAGATACGCAGTATTTT
d_call: .
j_call: TRBJ2-3
clone_size: .
v_call: TRBV18
cdr3_length: 16

cdr3_aa: CASSSAGPAYNEQFF
cdr3_nt: TGTGCCAGCAGTTCAGCAGGTCCGGCCTACAATGAGCAGTTCTTC
d_call: .
j_call: TRBJ2-1
clone_size: .
v_call: TRBV27
cdr3_length: 15

cdr3_aa: CASSLGTRGYEQYF
cdr3_nt: TGTGCCAGCAGCCTCGGGACTAGGGGGTACGAGCAGTACTTC
d_call: TRBD2
j_call: TRBJ2-7
clone_size: .
v_call: TRBV27
cdr3_length: 14

cdr3_aa: CASSKKWRQKSNQPQHF
cdr3_nt: TGTGCCAGCAGCAAAAAGTGGCGGCAAAAGAGCAATCAGCCCCAGCATTTT
d_call: .
j_call: TRBJ1-5
clone_size: .
v_call: TRBV21-1
cdr3_length: 17

cdr3_aa: CASSYSGTGYNEQFF
cdr3_nt: TGTGCCAGCAGTTACTCCGGGACTGGGTACAATGAGCAGTTCTTC
d_call: .
j_call: TRBJ2-1
clone_size: .
v_call: TRBV6-5
cdr3_length: 15

cdr3_aa: CASSFLERGSGSVYF
cdr3_nt: TGTGCCAGCAGTTTCCTTGAAAGGGGTAGCGGGAGTGTGTACTTC
d_call: TRBD2
j_call: TRBJ2-7
clone_size: .
v_call: TRBV27
cdr3_length: 15

cdr3_aa: CASSSQLAGGYEQYF
cdr3_nt: TGTGCCAGCAGCTCCCAATTAGCGGGAGGATACGAGCAGTACTTC
d_call: TRBD2
j_call: TRBJ2-7
clone_size: .
v_call: TRBV13
cdr3_length: 15

cdr3_aa: CASSLRGYEQYF
cdr3_nt: TGCGCCAGCAGCTTGCGGGGGTACGAGCAGTACTTC
d_call: .
j_call: TRBJ2-7
clone_size: .
v_call: TRBV5-1
cdr3_length: 12

cdr3_aa: CASTSEGAYTGELFF
cdr3_nt: TGTGCCAGCACCAGTGAAGGGGCTTACACCGGGGAGCTGTTTTTT
d_call: .
j_call: TRBJ2-2
clone_size: .
v_call: TRBV6-5
cdr3_length: 15

cdr3_aa: CASSFFPRSYEQYF
cdr3_nt: TGCGCCAGCAGCTTCTTCCCCCGCTCCTACGAGCAGTACTTC
d_call: .
j_call: TRBJ2-7
clone_size: .
v_call: TRBV4-1
cdr3_length: 14

cdr3_aa: CASRSGTGTEVNTEAFF
cdr3_nt: TGTGCCAGCAGGTCCGGGACAGGGACCGAGGTGAACACTGAAGCTTTCTTT
d_call: TRBD1
j_call: TRBJ1-1
clone_size: .
v_call: TRBV11-2
cdr3_length: 17

cdr3_aa: CASSVEPVTDTIYF
cdr3_nt: TGTGCCAGCAGCGTAGAACCGGTTACAGACACCATATATTTT
d_call: .
j_call: TRBJ1-3
clone_size: .
v_call: TRBV9
cdr3_length: 14

cdr3_aa: CASSYSPTGGDEQYF
cdr3_nt: TGTGCCAGCAGTTACTCTCCGACAGGGGGCGACGAGCAGTACTTC
d_call: TRBD1
j_call: TRBJ2-7
clone_size: .
v_call: TRBV6-5
cdr3_length: 15

cdr3_aa: CASSLMGQLTGELFF
cdr3_nt: TGTGCCAGCAGCTTAATGGGACAACTAACCGGGGAGCTGTTTTTT
d_call: .
j_call: TRBJ2-2
clone_size: .
v_call: TRBV7-2
cdr3_length: 15

cdr3_aa: CASSVASSSTGELFF
cdr3_nt: TGTGCCAGCAGCGTAGCTAGCTCAAGCACCGGGGAGCTGTTTTTT
d_call: .
j_call: TRBJ2-2
clone_size: .
v_call: TRBV9
cdr3_length: 15